These T cell receptor beta chains were read from a single sample in a study of blood T cell repertoires in COVID-19. Produced via immunoSEQ multiplex PCR; TCRdb's table is partial and in-frame only. The table shows about 130,000 clones, with 85% occurring only once. Sample: peripheral blood. These TCRs come from a human donor in a cohort sampled during active COVID-19. Both conserved end residues are part of each CDR3. The order of the fields is clone size, J gene, D gene, V gene, CDR3 DNA, CDR3 protein. A D gene is named only where the DNA matches it firmly. Expanded clones are given a class, and other clones once, few, many or no size at all.

NA,TRBJ2-5,NA,TRBV7-2,TGTGCCAGCAGCTTAGGTGGCGGAACCGGGGAGACCCAGTACTTC,CASSLGGGTGETQYF
NA,TRBJ1-2,NA,TRBV25-1,TGTGCCAGCAGTGAAGACACAGAGGGTGGCTACACCTTC,CASSEDTEGGYTF
NA,TRBJ1-5,NA,TRBV3-1/TRBV3-2,TGTGCCAGCAGCCAAGATCCGAGTCAGCCCCAGCATTTT,CASSQDPSQPQHF
few,TRBJ1-2,TRBD1,TRBV7-2,TGTGCCAGCAGCCTCGGACAGGGTCATGGCTACACCTTC,CASSLGQGHGYTF
NA,TRBJ1-2,TRBD1,TRBV30,TGTGCCTGGAGGACAAGGACAGGGAAAACCGGTGGCTACACCTTC,CAWRTRTGKTGGYTF
NA,TRBJ1-2,NA,TRBV28,TGTGCCAGCAGTCCCCAGTATTATGGCTACACCTTC,CASSPQYYGYTF
few,TRBJ1-5,NA,TRBV12-3/TRBV12-4,TGTGCCAGCAGTTGGGACACTTATCAGCCCCAGCATTTT,CASSWDTYQPQHF
NA,TRBJ1-2,NA,TRBV6-2/TRBV6-3,TGTGCCAGCAGTCTTTGGCAGGGGAACTATGGCTACACCTTC,CASSLWQGNYGYTF
NA,TRBJ2-2,NA,TRBV9,TGTGCCAGCAGCGTAGGCGTTGGCACCGGGGAGCTGTTTTTT,CASSVGVGTGELFF
NA,TRBJ2-3,TRBD2,TRBV2,TGTGCCAGCAGTGAAGTGGTAGCGGGAGGAGGCACAGATACGCAGTATTTT,CASSEVVAGGGTDTQYF
NA,TRBJ1-4,TRBD1,TRBV7-6,TGTGCCAGCAGCCGGACAGGGGGCAATGAAAAACTGTTTTTT,CASSRTGGNEKLFF
NA,TRBJ2-1,TRBD2,TRBV4-3,TGCGCCAGCAGCCAAGCGACTAGCGGGAGGGCCGAATTCTACAATGAGCAGTTCTTC,CASSQATSGRAEFYNEQFF
NA,TRBJ1-1,TRBD1,TRBV5-1,TGCGCCAGCAGCCTGGGACAGGGAATGAACACTGAAGCTTTCTTT,CASSLGQGMNTEAFF
NA,TRBJ1-3,NA,TRBV10-1,TGCGCCAGCAGTGACACAGGGACTGGAAACACCATATATTTT,CASSDTGTGNTIYF
NA,TRBJ2-5,TRBD2,TRBV5-1,TGCGCCAGCAGCTTTAGCGGGAGGATAGAAGAGACCCAGTACTTC,CASSFSGRIEETQYF
NA,TRBJ2-3,TRBD2,TRBV4-1,TGCGCCAGCAGCCAAGCTAGCGGGGGGGCGAATACGCAGTATTTT,CASSQASGGANTQYF
NA,TRBJ2-3,TRBD1,TRBV5-4,TGTGCCAGCAGCTGGACAGGGAACACAGATACGCAGTATTTT,CASSWTGNTDTQYF
NA,TRBJ1-3,NA,TRBV7-2,TGTGCCAGCAGCTTCACCCTATGGGGCGCCCACTCTGGAAACACCATATATTTT,CASSFTLWGAHSGNTIYF
few,TRBJ2-1,TRBD2,TRBV19,TGTGCCAGTAGTCTAACCCTAGCGGGAGGCTACAATGAGCAGTTCTTC,CASSLTLAGGYNEQFF
NA,TRBJ1-1,NA,TRBV6-1,TGTGCCAGCAGTGAAACCCTAGATTTAGGTGAAGCTTTCTTT,CASSETLDLGEAFF
NA,TRBJ2-3,TRBD2,TRBV27,TGTGCCAGCAGTTTAAGAGGCGGGACTAGCGGGAGTTCCGCAGATACGCAGTATTTT,CASSLRGGTSGSSADTQYF
many,TRBJ1-2,TRBD1,TRBV4-1,TGCGCCAGCAGCCCAGAGACAGGGGACAACTATGGCTACACCTTC,CASSPETGDNYGYTF
NA,TRBJ2-2,TRBD2,TRBV5-4,TGTGCCAGCAAACCAATGGGGGGGAGGCGCACCGGGGAGCTGTTTTTT,CASKPMGGRRTGELFF
NA,TRBJ1-1,NA,TRBV7-6,TGTGCCAGCAGCGTGGGCCCCGGGGGGATAGTTGAAGCTTTCTTT,CASSVGPGGIVEAFF
NA,TRBJ1-1,NA,TRBV9,TGTGCCAGCAGCGCACAGGGTCGGATGAACACTGAAGCTTTCTTT,CASSAQGRMNTEAFF
NA,TRBJ1-1,TRBD1,TRBV11-2,TGTGCCAGCAGCTTAAGGGGACAGATGAACACTGAAGCTTTCTTT,CASSLRGQMNTEAFF
NA,TRBJ2-2,TRBD1,TRBV18,TGTGCCAGCTCCCCCGGGACAGGGAACACCGGGGAGCTGTTTTTT,CASSPGTGNTGELFF
once,TRBJ1-5,NA,TRBV7-2,TGTGCCAGCAGCTTAGGTACGCCCCCTGGCCAGCCCCAGCATTTT,CASSLGTPPGQPQHF
NA,TRBJ2-7,NA,TRBV6-2/TRBV6-3,TGTGCCAGCAGTTACGGGACAAACTCCTACGAGCAGTACTTC,CASSYGTNSYEQYF
NA,TRBJ1-1,NA,TRBV3-1/TRBV3-2,TGTGCCAGCAGCCAGACGGGAGCGAACACTGAAGCTTTCTTT,CASSQTGANTEAFF
NA,TRBJ1-5,NA,TRBV20-1,TGCAGTGCTAGTTCCCTAAATCAGCCCCAGCATTTT,CSASSLNQPQHF
NA,TRBJ1-2,NA,TRBV4-1,TGCGCCAGCAGCCAAGAGGGGGGGGGCGAGGACTATGGCTACACCTTC,CASSQEGGGEDYGYTF
NA,TRBJ2-1,NA,TRBV9,TGTGCCAGCAGCGTAGACCCGCGGGGGCCGAACAATGAGCAGTTCTTC,CASSVDPRGPNNEQFF
NA,TRBJ1-2,NA,TRBV9,TGTGCCAGCAGCGTAGTGGAAGGGGTGTATGGCTACACCTTC,CASSVVEGVYGYTF
NA,TRBJ2-2,TRBD2,TRBV11-3,TGTGCCAGCAGCAACGGACTAGCGGGATTCACCGGGGAGCTGTTTTTT,CASSNGLAGFTGELFF
once,TRBJ1-5,TRBD1,TRBV19,TGTGCCAGTAGTCCCGGAATCGGGACAGGGGGCAATCAGCCCCAGCATTTT,CASSPGIGTGGNQPQHF
NA,TRBJ2-6,TRBD2,TRBV7-8,TGTGCCAGCAGCCCATTGAGGGGGGTAGCGGGAGCTGGGGCCAACGTCCTGACTTTC,CASSPLRGVAGAGANVLTF
NA,TRBJ1-1,NA,TRBV28,TGTGCCAGCAGTTTACCCGCTATGAACACTGAAGCTTTCTTT,CASSLPAMNTEAFF
NA,TRBJ2-7,TRBD1,TRBV10-3,TGTGCCATCAGGACAGGGTCTTACGAGCAGTACTTC,CAIRTGSYEQYF
NA,TRBJ1-1,NA,TRBV6-6,TGTGCCAGCAGTGCTCAGGGGCTATGGTATAGTGAGGCTTTCTTT,CASSAQGLWYSEAFF
NA,TRBJ1-2,NA,TRBV5-6,TGTGCCAGCAGCCTGGCTGGCGACGGACTTAACTATGGCTACACCTTC,CASSLAGDGLNYGYTF
NA,TRBJ2-1,TRBD2,TRBV5-1,TGCGCCAGCAGCCTGGGACTAGCGGGACTGGAGCAGTTCTTC,CASSLGLAGLEQFF
NA,TRBJ1-2,NA,TRBV28,TGTGCCAGCAGTTTAGGGGGGAGGGACTATGGCTACACCTTC,CASSLGGRDYGYTF
NA,TRBJ2-7,NA,TRBV30,TGTGCCTGGAGTGTACTTGCTACCAGGGAGGACTACGAGCAGTACTTC,CAWSVLATREDYEQYF
NA,TRBJ2-3,TRBD1,TRBV7-9,TGTGCCAGCAGCAGACAGACAGGGGGCCACACAGATACGCAGTATTTT,CASSRQTGGHTDTQYF
NA,TRBJ2-2,NA,TRBV6-2/TRBV6-3,TGTGCCAGCAGTTACGCTGCGGGTAGGAACACCGGGGAGCTGTTTTTT,CASSYAAGRNTGELFF
NA,TRBJ1-2,TRBD1,TRBV5-1,TGCGCCAGCAGCTTGGGAACGGGACAGGCAGTGGGCTACACCTTC,CASSLGTGQAVGYTF
NA,TRBJ2-5,NA,TRBV9,TGTGCCAGCAGCGTCTCCCCAGCGATACAAGAGACCCAGTACTTC,CASSVSPAIQETQYF
once,TRBJ2-7,TRBD1,TRBV18,TGTGCCAGCTCACTAAAGACAGGGGGTTCCTACGAGCAGTACTTC,CASSLKTGGSYEQYF
NA,TRBJ1-4,TRBD1,TRBV11-2,TGTGCCAGCAGCAAGCAGGGACAGGGAAATGAAAAACTGTTTTTT,CASSKQGQGNEKLFF
NA,TRBJ2-1,NA,TRBV27,TGTGCCAGCAGTCCCCACGGGATTCAAAGCTCCTACAATGAGCAGTTCTTC,CASSPHGIQSSYNEQFF